Listed below are T cell receptor beta chains from one sample, sequenced in a study of cytomegalovirus exposure and HLA in healthy donors. Using immunoSEQ multiplex PCR, the repertoire was profiled, and TCRdb retains in-frame clones only, with some absent. This sample has about 76,000 clones, with around three quarters found just once. The sequenced sample was PBMCs. The receptors derive from a male donor in good health and CMV-seropositive. Each CDR3 is given without its conserved first and last residue. Not every row has a clone size; where given, it reads once, few, many or a size class.

J gene: TRBJ2-1
V gene: TRBV11-2
clone size: -
CDR3 protein: ASSLVRGYQF

J gene: TRBJ2-7
V gene: TRBV2
clone size: -
CDR3 protein: ASNEGLAHLIGYEQY

J gene: TRBJ1-4
V gene: TRBV5-1
clone size: -
CDR3 protein: ASSSDRGGEKLF

J gene: TRBJ2-6
V gene: TRBV2
clone size: once
CDR3 protein: ASSEKAGLSGANVLT

J gene: TRBJ2-7
V gene: TRBV6-6
clone size: -
CDR3 protein: ASRPRQGAHEQY

J gene: TRBJ2-3
V gene: TRBV6-6
clone size: few
CDR3 protein: ASSPGEVSLTDTQY

J gene: TRBJ1-4
V gene: TRBV7-8
clone size: -
CDR3 protein: ASSLWGDRTEKLF

J gene: TRBJ2-2
V gene: TRBV10-3
clone size: -
CDR3 protein: AISGLGKDYTGELF

J gene: TRBJ2-1
V gene: TRBV5-8
clone size: -
CDR3 protein: ASSTGTGVDNEQF

J gene: TRBJ2-7
V gene: TRBV2
clone size: once
CDR3 protein: ASSTRNPGSYEQY

J gene: TRBJ2-1
V gene: TRBV27
clone size: -
CDR3 protein: ASSLSRGSSYNEQF

J gene: TRBJ1-6
V gene: TRBV5-1
clone size: -
CDR3 protein: ASSLAGQMGNSPLH

J gene: TRBJ2-3
V gene: TRBV15
clone size: -
CDR3 protein: ATRESGSTDTQY

J gene: TRBJ1-4
V gene: TRBV4-2
clone size: few
CDR3 protein: ASSQDDNWELF

J gene: TRBJ1-1
V gene: TRBV6-5
clone size: -
CDR3 protein: ASSYLRNTEAF

J gene: TRBJ1-5
V gene: TRBV7-2
clone size: -
CDR3 protein: ASSPGSYQPQH

J gene: TRBJ2-1
V gene: TRBV9
clone size: -
CDR3 protein: ASSFRTDSYNEQF

J gene: TRBJ1-2
V gene: TRBV20-1
clone size: -
CDR3 protein: SARDRYGYT

J gene: TRBJ1-3
V gene: TRBV5-1
clone size: -
CDR3 protein: ASSSTGVRNTIY

J gene: TRBJ2-2
V gene: TRBV7-9
clone size: -
CDR3 protein: ASSLERGELF

J gene: TRBJ2-1
V gene: TRBV7-2
clone size: once
CDR3 protein: ASSLTSGTYNEQF

J gene: TRBJ1-6
V gene: TRBV7-3
clone size: -
CDR3 protein: ASSLSGNSPLH

J gene: TRBJ2-4
V gene: TRBV6-6
clone size: -
CDR3 protein: ASSRPRTGGENIQY

J gene: TRBJ2-7
V gene: TRBV7-8
clone size: once
CDR3 protein: ASSPSGGAAGYGQY

J gene: TRBJ2-7
V gene: TRBV4-1
clone size: medium-sized
CDR3 protein: ASSQQTSGSYEQY

J gene: TRBJ2-7
V gene: TRBV10-3
clone size: once
CDR3 protein: ATEKGQGYEQY

J gene: TRBJ2-2
V gene: TRBV5-1
clone size: -
CDR3 protein: ATGGSANTGELF

J gene: TRBJ1-2
V gene: TRBV27
clone size: -
CDR3 protein: ASSAQGYGYT

J gene: TRBJ2-2
V gene: TRBV6-4
clone size: -
CDR3 protein: ASRGQGLTGELF

J gene: TRBJ2-7
V gene: TRBV19
clone size: -
CDR3 protein: ASRETGTQGSYEQY

J gene: TRBJ2-7
V gene: TRBV7-9
clone size: -
CDR3 protein: SSSYSYEQY

J gene: TRBJ2-3
V gene: TRBV9
clone size: -
CDR3 protein: ASSVAPDRGASGEY

J gene: TRBJ2-1
V gene: TRBV11-2
clone size: few
CDR3 protein: ASSLGWREPYNEQF

J gene: TRBJ1-3
V gene: TRBV7-9
clone size: -
CDR3 protein: ASSLDPRPGNTIY

J gene: TRBJ1-1
V gene: TRBV7-9
clone size: -
CDR3 protein: ASSYFTGGITEAF

J gene: TRBJ1-6
V gene: TRBV15
clone size: -
CDR3 protein: ATSRDSVGNSPLH

J gene: TRBJ2-5
V gene: TRBV19
clone size: -
CDR3 protein: ASSLTGRETQY

J gene: TRBJ1-5
V gene: TRBV27
clone size: -
CDR3 protein: ASTIRAGSNQPQH

J gene: TRBJ2-2
V gene: TRBV7-2
clone size: once
CDR3 protein: ASSLLGQNTGELF

J gene: TRBJ2-7
V gene: TRBV30
clone size: -
CDR3 protein: AWSAMTGVYEQY

J gene: TRBJ2-7
V gene: TRBV28
clone size: -
CDR3 protein: ASSLGSEQY

J gene: TRBJ1-5
V gene: TRBV10-3
clone size: few
CDR3 protein: AISDYSNQPQH

J gene: TRBJ2-1
V gene: TRBV27
clone size: once
CDR3 protein: ASSLRSDSLSEQF

J gene: TRBJ1-1
V gene: TRBV5-1
clone size: -
CDR3 protein: ASSFWVGTTQDTEAF

J gene: TRBJ1-2
V gene: TRBV6-1
clone size: few
CDR3 protein: ASSAGQAYGYT

J gene: TRBJ2-5
V gene: TRBV4-1
clone size: once
CDR3 protein: ASSQATSGRSQETQY

J gene: TRBJ2-1
V gene: TRBV7-7
clone size: -
CDR3 protein: ASSLGLNEQF

J gene: TRBJ2-7
V gene: TRBV5-8
clone size: -
CDR3 protein: ASSLSWTPYEQY

J gene: TRBJ1-1
V gene: TRBV6-1
clone size: -
CDR3 protein: ASSEVAANTEAF

J gene: TRBJ1-5
V gene: TRBV6-4
clone size: -
CDR3 protein: ASVSGCVDQPQH